A selection of T cell receptor beta chains follows, all from one sample in a study of blood T cell repertoires in COVID-19. Data came from immunoSEQ multiplex PCR; TCRdb stores just in-frame clones and leaves some out. Of about 160,000 clones detected, around 85% appear once; the ten largest clones hold roughly 5.7%. Material: PBMCs or T cells enriched from blood (not recorded which). These TCRs come from a woman aged 40-49 years with acute COVID-19. Both conserved end residues are part of each CDR3. A D gene is named only where the DNA matches it firmly. Some rows have no size entry. The others give once, few or many, or a class for an expanded clone.

j_call clone_size v_call d_call cdr3_aa cdr3_nt
TRBJ2-3 . TRBV19 TRBD1 CASRPMGQNTDTQYF TGTGCCAGTAGGCCCATGGGACAGAACACAGATACGCAGTATTTT
TRBJ1-2 . TRBV6-5 TRBD1 CASSYSAGGWGYTF TGTGCCAGCAGTTACTCGGCAGGGGGATGGGGCTACACCTTC
TRBJ2-3 . TRBV15 TRBD2 CATSSPTSGRVPDTQYF TGTGCCACCAGCTCACCGACTAGCGGGAGGGTGCCAGATACGCAGTATTTT
TRBJ1-1 . TRBV25-1 . CASSDVKAMGRTEAFF TGTGCCAGCAGTGACGTAAAAGCTATGGGGCGGACTGAAGCTTTCTTT
TRBJ1-2 . TRBV4-1 TRBD1 CASSQGPTGLNYGYTF TGCGCCAGCAGCCAAGGCCCGACAGGGTTAAACTATGGCTACACCTTC
TRBJ2-3 few TRBV3-1/TRBV3-2 TRBD2 CASSQQPGLAGRRTDTQYF TGTGCCAGCAGCCAACAACCGGGACTAGCGGGGAGACGGACAGATACGCAGTATTTT
TRBJ1-3 . TRBV19 TRBD1 CASSIVFRTGSLAGNTIYF TGTGCCAGTAGTATAGTGTTCCGGACAGGTTCTCTGGCTGGAAACACCATATATTTT
TRBJ2-7 many TRBV9 TRBD1 CASSRTGDSSYEQYF TGTGCCAGCAGCCGGACAGGGGACAGCTCCTACGAGCAGTACTTC
TRBJ2-1 . TRBV27 . CASSSRDSSYNEQFF TGTGCCAGCAGTTCCCGGGACTCCTCCTACAATGAGCAGTTCTTC
TRBJ2-7 . TRBV6-5 TRBD1 CASSSGTGPYEQYF TGTGCCAGCAGTTCCGGGACAGGGCCCTACGAGCAGTACTTC
TRBJ1-4 . TRBV5-1 . CASSLAVQSINEKLFF TGCGCCAGCAGCTTGGCTGTACAGAGTATTAATGAAAAACTGTTTTTT
TRBJ2-3 . TRBV5-1 . CASSLDQATDTQYF TGCGCCAGCAGCTTGGACCAGGCCACAGATACGCAGTATTTT
TRBJ2-1 . TRBV27 TRBD2 CASRPSPTSGFYEQFF TGTGCCAGCCGCCCCTCCCCTACTAGCGGGTTTTATGAGCAGTTCTTC
TRBJ2-5 . TRBV10-3 . CAISESPGKETQYF TGTGCCATCAGTGAGTCCCCGGGAAAAGAGACCCAGTACTTC
TRBJ1-2 . TRBV5-1 . CASTPSGQDYGYTF TGCGCCAGCACCCCGAGTGGGCAGGACTATGGCTACACCTTC
TRBJ2-1 few TRBV4-2 TRBD2 CASSQELAEHNEQFF TGTGCCAGCAGCCAAGAGCTAGCGGAGCACAATGAGCAGTTCTTC
TRBJ2-3 . TRBV27 . CASSSPGHRTDTQYF TGTGCCAGCAGTTCCCCCGGACACCGCACAGATACGCAGTATTTT
TRBJ2-3 . TRBV6-6 . CASRLLDTQYF TGTGCCAGCAGACTGCTAGATACGCAGTATTTT
TRBJ1-1 . TRBV10-3 . CAISGFPGSGEAFF TGTGCCATCAGTGGGTTTCCGGGGTCCGGTGAAGCTTTCTTT
TRBJ1-1 . TRBV25-1 . CASISRVNTEAFF TGTGCCAGCATAAGCCGGGTGAACACTGAAGCTTTCTTT
TRBJ2-5 few TRBV5-1 TRBD1 CASSIQTGGQETQYF TGCGCCAGCAGCATCCAGACAGGGGGCCAAGAGACCCAGTACTTC
TRBJ1-2 . TRBV7-9 . CASSLDGQYYTF TGTGCCAGCAGCCTGGATGGACAATACTACACCTTC
TRBJ2-2 once TRBV12-3/TRBV12-4 . CASSLRGSGELFF TGTGCCAGCAGTTTAAGGGGATCCGGGGAGCTGTTTTTT
TRBJ1-6 . TRBV5-1 . CASSLGGVSPLHF TGCGCCAGCAGCTTGGGGGGGGTCTCACCCCTCCACTTT